What follows are 17 T cell receptor beta chains derived from one specimen sequenced in a study of PD-1 blockade in classical Hodgkin lymphoma. The time point here: cycle 4 day 1 (C4D1), after 5 to 7 weeks of nivolumab. There was relapse after autologous stem cell transplantation in every patient, and there was variation in brentuximab vedotin exposure. The data were produced by immunoSEQ multiplex PCR, yet TCRdb's version contains in-frame clones alone and is incomplete. The sample yields about 28,000 clones, roughly 78% seen once. The specimen comprised peripheral blood mononuclear cells (PBMCs), sampled before the fourth cycle of nivolumab. These receptors were collected from a human donor with classical Hodgkin lymphoma.

The V and J genes are TRBV19 and TRBJ1-5, with unresolved D. The CDR3 runs to 13 residues. Trimming shortened V by 5 bases and J by 4 bases, and 9 bases separated the two germline ends. Germline CDR1 LNHDA, CDR2 SQIVND (reference sequence). CDR3 amino acids: CASSGRVNQPQHF. The CDR3 DNA is TGTGCCAGTAGTGGGAGGGTTAATCAGCCCCAGCATTTT. The full variable domain, in which reference TRBV19 and TRBJ1-5 provide the parts outside the CDR3, is DGGITQSPKYLFRKEGQNVTLSCEQNLNHDAMYWYRQDPGQGLRLIYYSQIVNDFQKGDIAEGYSVSREKKESFPLTVTSAQKNPTAFYLCASSGRVNQPQHFGDGTRLSIL.

This clone was detected a few times. CDR3 sequence: CASSTNSLTYNEQFF. As DNA, the CDR3 is TGTGCCAGCAGCACCAACAGCTTAACTTACAATGAGCAGTTCTTC. The chain joins TRBV7-9 to TRBJ2-1; the D is unclear. CDR1 is SEHNR, CDR2 FQNEAQ, per germline (reference sequence). V was cut by 5 bases and J by 4 bases, with 15 bases left in between. This CDR3 has 15 amino acids.

V usage is TRBV6-5 and J usage is TRBJ2-7, with 8 bases fitting TRBD2. CDR3 length equals 15 residues. Unmatched junction bases numbered 6, after V lost 0 bases and J lost 5 bases. The V gene's germline CDR1 is MNHEY and CDR2 SVGAGI. The CDR3 DNA sequence: TGTGCCAGCAGTTACTCCAGCGGGAGAGGCCACGAGCAGTACTTC. Amino acid sequence: CASSYSSGRGHEQYF.

The chain has TRBV7-7 and TRBJ2-1; tentatively, D is TRBD2 (5 bases). Trimming removed 5 bases at V and 7 bases at J, with 12 bases between. CDR1 and CDR2 (germline): SSHAT, FNYEAQ (reference sequence). The CDR3 runs 13 residues. The CDR3 coding sequence is TGTGCCAGCAGCCTCAGTCCGGGGAATGAGCAGTTCTTC. Its translation: CASSLSPGNEQFF.

The rearrangement joins TRBV5-4 to TRBJ1-1; maybe TRBD1 (5 bases). This CDR3 is 14 amino acids long. V lost 5 bases and J 8 bases, leaving 19 bases between the germline ends. Germline lookup yields CDR1 SGHNT and CDR2 YYREEE (reference sequence). CDR3: CASSPTLGGEEAFF. For the CDR3, the DNA is TGTGCCAGCAGTCCCACCCTCGGGGGAGAAGAAGCTTTCTTT.

This clone was recorded once. This chain connects TRBV6-1 to TRBJ1-6; the D is unclear. This CDR3 region has 14 residues. CDR1 and CDR2 (germline): MNHNS, SASEGT. Deletions cut 7 bases from V and 0 bases from J, with 7 bases between. For the CDR3, the DNA is TGTGCCAGCATTGCGAGCTCCTATAATTCACCCCTCCACTTT. It yields the protein CASIASSYNSPLHF.

The V gene is TRBV6-6, the J gene TRBJ1-1, with unresolved D. CDR1 is MNHNY and CDR2 is SVGAGI in the germline V gene (reference sequence). There are 14 residues in the CDR3. Between the trimmed V and J ends, which lost 7 bases and 1 base, there was a span of 13 bases. The CDR3 DNA follows: TGTGCCAGCAAGCGGAGCAGCCAGAACACTGAAGCTTTCTTT. This codes for CASKRSSQNTEAFF.

J is TRBJ1-6 and V is TRBV5-6; D not resolved. Germline loops: CDR1 SGHDT, CDR2 YYEEEE. The CDR3 is 14 residues long. V gave up 0 bases and J gave up 9 bases, with 10 bases separating them. In nucleotides, the CDR3 is TGTGCCAGCAGCTTGGGGTTTGAATCTTCACCCCTCCACTTT. Translated: CASSLGFESSPLHF.

V and J are TRBV29-1 and TRBJ1-3; TRBD1 matches at 8 bases. Germline assignment: CDR1 SQVTM and CDR2 ANQGSEA. Trimming cost V 4 bases and J 8 bases; bases outside gene matches: 1. CDR3 length: 11 residues. This CDR3 is CSVVTGDTIYF. The CDR3 DNA reads as TGCAGCGTTGTGACAGGGGACACCATATATTTT.

The chain has TRBV19 and TRBJ1-4; 9 bases align to TRBD1. The CDR3 runs 18 residues. Germline V CDR1 and CDR2: LNHDA, SQIVND (reference sequence). V shed 4 bases and J 3 bases; nucleotides not matched to a gene: 12. CDR3 sequence (DNA): TGTGCCAGTAGTAGCGGGACAGGGATCGGCGTGGCTAATGAAAAACTGTTTTTT. This codes for CASSSGTGIGVANEKLFF.

This clone was seen only a few times. V is TRBV9 and J is TRBJ2-7; D is uncertain. V lost 0 bases, J lost 1 base, and 8 bases lay in between. The germline V gene has CDR1 SGDLS and CDR2 YYNGEE. The CDR3 has 14 residues. In DNA, the CDR3 is TGTGCCAGCAGCGTAGATGGGAATTCCTACGAGCAGTACTTC. Protein sequence: CASSVDGNSYEQYF.

The chain recombines TRBV5-4 with TRBJ2-1, with D perhaps TRBD1 (6 bases). Trimming cost V 2 bases and J 12 bases, with 18 bases left between them. The CDR3 is 14 amino acids. The germline V gene encodes CDR1 SGHNT and CDR2 YYREEE (reference sequence). CDR3 nucleotide sequence: TGTGCCAGCAGCTTAGGACAGCTGGGCGCCGTGCAGTTCTTC. Translation: CASSLGQLGAVQFF.

This chain uses TRBV6-1 with TRBJ2-7; D possibly corresponds to TRBD1 (5 bases). This CDR3 is built from 16 residues. Trimming removed 0 bases from V and 2 bases from J, with 14 bases in between. The V gene's germline CDR1 is MNHNS and CDR2 SASEGT. CDR3: CASSEALLRGTYEQYF. CDR3 sequence (DNA): TGTGCCAGCAGTGAAGCGCTTCTTAGGGGAACCTACGAGCAGTACTTC.

The rearrangement links TRBV7-8 to TRBJ2-3, with D perhaps matching TRBD2 (5 bases). The CDR3 is made up of 14 amino acids. From germline, CDR1 is SGHVS and CDR2 FQNEAQ. V was shortened by 3 bases and J by 2 bases, with 9 bases between the two germline ends. The chain's CDR3 is CASSFNGITDTQYF. The CDR3 nucleotides read TGTGCCAGCAGCTTTAACGGGATCACAGATACGCAGTATTTT.

CDR3 nucleotide sequence: TGCAGCGTTGTTGACCGGTTGGGGACAGGGGGCACTGAAGCTTTCTTT. The encoded protein is CSVVDRLGTGGTEAFF. This chain links TRBV29-1 with TRBJ1-1; 11 bases align to TRBD1. There are 16 residues in the CDR3. The germline gives CDR1 SQVTM, CDR2 ANQGSEA. The V and J ends lost 4 bases and 4 bases, in that order; junction bases with no gene match: 11. Variable domain in full (rest from reference TRBV29-1 and TRBJ1-1): SAVISQKPSRDICQRGTSLTIQCQVDSQVTMMFWYRQQPGQSLTLIATANQGSEATYESGFVIDKFPISRPNLTFSTLTVSNMSPEDSSIYLCSVVDRLGTGGTEAFFGQGTRLTVV.

The chain employs TRBV6-4 and TRBJ2-1; 9 positions match TRBD1. This CDR3 comprises 15 residues. Losses at the gene ends were 6 bases for V and 6 bases for J; bases not matched to a gene: 9. The germline V gene encodes CDR1 MRHNA and CDR2 SNTAGT. In nucleotides, the CDR3 is TGTGCCAGCAGCCCCGGGACAGGGCATGTCAATGAGCAGTTCTTC. Translating gives CASSPGTGHVNEQFF.

The V gene is TRBV28, the J gene TRBJ1-2, with D maybe TRBD1 (5 bases). Between the trimmed V and J ends, which lost 7 bases and 4 bases, there was a span of 13 bases. The CDR3 covers 13 residues. Germline V gives CDR1 MDHEN, CDR2 SYDVKM. The CDR3 DNA reads TGTGCCAGCACGAGGGGACGGGCCTATGGCTACACCTTC. It encodes CASTRGRAYGYTF.